Shown below are 13 T cell receptor beta chains from a single sample sequenced in a study of shared clonotypes between healthy human individuals (dated by TCRdb to the early 2020s). CD8 naive samples were CD45RO-negative cells positively selected for CCR7, giving a CD45RA+CCR7+ population that excluded TemRA cells. Library method: the immunoSEQ multiplex PCR assay. TCRdb took this table from immuneACCESS and kept in-frame rearrangements with V and J called. Such tables lack part of the clones; where checked against another copy, unresolved V genes explain under half of the gap, and the rest is unexplained. The table for this sample lists about 2 million clones; just under 95% of them were counted only once. The top ten hold less than 1.5% of the sample. Sequenced material: naive CD8+ T cells sorted from blood. Taken with the paper, the label for cell subset or site translates to: CD45RA+CCR7+. These receptors all stem from a young man in good health.

V is TRBV6-5 and J is TRBJ2-7, with D possibly TRBD2 on 6 matching bases. Germline CDR1 and CDR2: MNHEY and SVGAGI. Trimming left V 2 bases short and J 2 bases short, with 10 bases between. The CDR3 length is 14 residues. CDR3 bases: TGTGCCAGCAGTTACGAGGAGGGGCCCTACGAGCAGTACTTC. Amino acids: CASSYEEGPYEQYF.

About this clone: Different DNA sequences within this sample yield the same CDR3. The chain is built from TRBV4-3 and TRBJ2-1; perhaps TRBD2 as D (5 bases). V gave up 0 bases and J gave up 0 bases, with 9 bases separating them. This CDR3 contains 16 residues. The V gene's germline CDR1 is LGHNA and CDR2 YSLEER. Here the CDR3 reads CASSQDLGSSYNEQFF. In DNA, the CDR3 is TGCGCCAGCAGCCAAGATCTAGGGAGCTCCTACAATGAGCAGTTCTTC.

The CDR3 spells CAISESGQQGDYGYTF. CDR3 DNA: TGTGCCATCAGTGAGTCCGGACAGCAAGGTGACTATGGCTACACCTTC. This chain joins TRBV10-3 and TRBJ1-2; D perhaps matches TRBD1 (6 bases). Looked up from germline, CDR1 is ENHRY and CDR2 is SYGVKD. The CDR3 loop spans 16 amino acids. Trimming pared 0 bases from V and 3 bases from J, leaving 14 bases between.

The genes are TRBV20-1 and TRBJ1-2; D remains unclear. This CDR3 contains 11 residues. Per the germline V gene, CDR1 is DFQATT and CDR2 is SNEGSKA (reference sequence). The CDR3 nucleotides are TGCAGCCAGGTGTTGGGCTATGGCTACACCTTC. It encodes CSQVLGYGYTF.

The chain combines TRBV11-2 with TRBJ2-3; weak D call: TRBD2 (5 bases). V lost 5 bases and J 2 bases, leaving 14 bases between the germline ends. The CDR3 totals 15 residues. CDR1 and CDR2 from the germline V gene are SGHAT and FQNNGV. The CDR3 sequence: CASSRSGENTDTQYF. CDR3 DNA: TGTGCCAGCAGCCGGAGCGGAGAGAACACAGATACGCAGTATTTT.

This chain uses TRBV5-5 with TRBJ2-7, with D tentatively TRBD1 (5 bases). V was trimmed by 4 bases and J by 2 bases, leaving 13 bases between them. Germline-derived CDR1 and CDR2 are SGHKS and YYEKEE (reference sequence). The CDR3 consists of 14 residues. CDR3 sequence reads: CASSHMDITYEQYF. The CDR3 DNA sequence: TGTGCCAGCAGCCACATGGACATAACCTACGAGCAGTACTTC.

The chain joins TRBV2 to TRBJ2-4; the D gene is possibly TRBD1 (5 bases). Deletions cut 1 base from V and 6 bases from J, with 7 bases between. This CDR3 comprises 13 residues. Germline V gene lookup returns CDR1 SNHLY and CDR2 FYNNEI. The CDR3 bases are TGTGCCAGCAGTGAAGGGACACTAAACATTCAGTACTTC. This translates into CASSEGTLNIQYF. Full variable domain (remainder filled in from reference TRBV2 and TRBJ2-4): EPEVTQTPSHQVTQMGQEVILRCVPISNHLYFYWYRQILGQKVEFLVSFYNNEISEKSEIFDDQFSVERPDGSNFTLKIRSTKLEDSAMYFCASSEGTLNIQYFGAGTRLSVL.

The J gene is TRBJ2-5, the V gene TRBV5-1, with 8 bases that match TRBD2. The CDR3 extends over 15 amino acids. V was pared by 1 base and J by 2 bases, with 4 bases of the junction left unmatched. Germline-derived CDR1 and CDR2 are SGHRS and YFSETQ. The CDR3 protein is CASSLWTSRQETQYF. In DNA form, the CDR3 reads TGCGCCAGCAGCTTGTGGACTAGCCGACAAGAGACCCAGTACTTC.

V and J are TRBV12-5 and TRBJ2-5; possible D gene TRBD1, 5 bases. The CDR3 sequence is 12 residues long. The germline V gene has CDR1 LGHNT and CDR2 FRNRAP. V lost 6 bases to trimming and J lost 5 bases, with 10 bases between them. DNA for the CDR3: TGTGCTAGTGGGCCAGGGCCGGAGACCCAGTACTTC. It encodes CASGPGPETQYF.

As for this clone: Other DNA sequences in this sample translate to the same CDR3. The chain carries TRBV6-5 and TRBJ1-1; possibly TRBD1 for D (5 bases). Germline V gene lookup returns CDR1 MNHEY and CDR2 SVGAGI. The CDR3 runs to 14 residues. V lost 2 bases and J 5 bases, leaving 12 bases between the germline ends. CDR3: CASSYGGGITEAFF. In DNA, the CDR3 is TGTGCCAGCAGTTACGGGGGGGGGATAACTGAAGCTTTCTTT.

This chain joins TRBV10-2 and TRBJ2-7; D possibly uses TRBD1 or TRBD2 (5 bases each). This CDR3 spans 16 amino acids. Trimming stripped 8 bases from V and 5 bases from J, with 25 bases between. In germline, CDR1 is WSHSY, CDR2 SAAADI. This CDR3 reads CASLTRTGRDVDEQYF. Here the CDR3 DNA reads TGCGCCAGCCTAACCCGAACCGGACGGGACGTCGACGAGCAGTACTTC.

This clone was observed a single time. This CDR3 is also generated by other DNA sequences in the sample. This rearrangement joins TRBV27 to TRBJ2-5; D remains unclear. Germline CDR1 and CDR2: MNHEY and SMNVEV (reference sequence). The CDR3 contains 11 residues. V was trimmed by 5 bases and J by 4 bases, leaving 5 bases between them. CDR3 DNA sequence: TGTGCCAGCAGTGCCGGAGAGACCCAGTACTTC. Translated, it gives CASSAGETQYF.

The chain is built from TRBV19 and TRBJ2-7; D possibly corresponds to TRBD2 (5 bases). V lost 5 bases, J lost 2 bases, and 10 bases lay in between. This CDR3 region has 13 residues. Germline CDR1 and CDR2: LNHDA and SQIVND (reference sequence). In DNA, the CDR3 is TGTGCCAGTAGTGGCCACGGGGCCTACGAGCAGTACTTC. Translating gives CASSGHGAYEQYF. The variable domain in full, with the rest retrieved from reference TRBV19 and TRBJ2-7, is DGGITQSPKYLFRKEGQNVTLSCEQNLNHDAMYWYRQDPGQGLRLIYYSQIVNDFQKGDIAEGYSVSREKKESFPLTVTSAQKNPTAFYLCASSGHGAYEQYFGPGTRLTVT.